Below are 30 T cell receptor beta chains sequenced from a single sample in a study of T cell changes during pregnancy in multiple sclerosis (dated by TCRdb to 2018 to 2020). The library was built by means of the immunoSEQ multiplex PCR assay. The table comes from immuneACCESS by way of TCRdb, which keeps in-frame sequences with V and J called. Part of the clones is missing from these tables; in studies checked, under half for an unresolved V gene and the rest for unknown reasons. The sample table records about 54,000 clones; approximately 91% of these occur just once. The ten largest clonotypes hold roughly 1.2% of the sample. Sample: peripheral blood, taken after pregnancy. The receptors were sampled from a female donor in good health, enrolled as a control in a pregnancy study.

The J gene is TRBJ1-5, the V gene TRBV15, with 8 bases matching TRBD1. Trimming took 6 bases from V and 3 from J; bases not matched to a gene: 13. This CDR3 has 17 residues. Germline loops: CDR1 LNHNV, CDR2 YYDKDF (reference sequence). CDR3 residues: CATRGGAGTGVNQPQHF. The CDR3 DNA is TGTGCCACCAGGGGGGGAGCCGGGACAGGAGTCAATCAGCCCCAGCATTTT. Combining the CDR3 with reference TRBV15 and TRBJ1-5 gives the whole variable domain DAMVIQNPRYQVTQFGKPVTLSCSQTLNHNVMYWYQQKSSQAPKLLFHYYDKDFNNEADTPDNFQSRRPNTSFCFLDIRSPGLGDTAMYLCATRGGAGTGVNQPQHFGDGTRLSIL.

The rearrangement links TRBV6-5 to TRBJ2-7; 11 nucleotides match TRBD1. J was trimmed by 3 bases and V by 3 bases; bases with no gene match: 1. CDR3 size: 14 residues. Germline V gene sequence: CDR1 MNHEY, CDR2 SVGAGI. This chain's CDR3 is CASSYGTGGYEQYF. In nucleotides, the CDR3 is TGTGCCAGCAGTTATGGGACAGGGGGCTACGAGCAGTACTTC.

The chain employs TRBV6-5 and TRBJ1-5; 9 nucleotides match TRBD1. Germline V gene sequence: CDR1 MNHEY, CDR2 SVGAGI. The length of the CDR3 is 13 residues. V lost 5 bases, J lost 8 bases, and 4 bases stayed unmatched. The CDR3, as DNA: TGTGCCAGCAGTCCCGACAGGGGGGAGCCCCAGCATTTT. Translated, it gives CASSPDRGEPQHF.

The chain links TRBV29-1 to TRBJ1-5; no reliable D call. The ends were cut back, 6 bases at V and 7 bases at J, with 16 bases in the middle. Per germline, CDR1 SQVTM and CDR2 ANQGSEA. The length of the CDR3 is 13 residues. This CDR3 reads CSVQTVPGQPQHF. As DNA, the CDR3 is TGCAGCGTCCAAACAGTGCCGGGACAGCCCCAGCATTTT.

This rearrangement joins TRBV7-2 to TRBJ1-1, with TRBD1 matching over 7 bases. This CDR3 contains 14 residues. V was clipped by 3 bases and J by 5 bases; unmatched bases: 6. The germline V gene has CDR1 SGHTA and CDR2 FQGNSA. In nucleotides, the CDR3 is TGTGCCAGCAGCTTGGACAGGATTGAAACTGAAGCTTTCTTT. This codes for CASSLDRIETEAFF. The full variable domain, in which reference TRBV7-2 and TRBJ1-1 provide the parts outside the CDR3, is GAGVSQSPSNKVTEKGKDVELRCDPISGHTALYWYRQSLGQGLEFLIYFQGNSAPDKSGLPSDRFSAERTGGSVSTLTIQRTQQEDSAVYLCASSLDRIETEAFFGQGTRLTVV.

In DNA form, the CDR3 reads TGTGCCAGCAGTGGCATGGAGGGAAGGCAGTTCTTC. Amino acid sequence: CASSGMEGRQFF. The chain employs TRBV6-5 and TRBJ2-1; D is perhaps TRBD2 (6 bases). The CDR3 contains 12 residues. Trimming removed 5 bases from V and 12 bases from J, with 14 bases in between. Per the germline V gene, CDR1 is MNHEY and CDR2 is SVGAGI.

The rearrangement links TRBV10-3 to TRBJ2-3; D remains ambiguous. Per the germline V gene, CDR1 is ENHRY and CDR2 is SYGVKD. The CDR3 extends over 15 amino acids. Between the trimmed V and J ends, which lost 5 bases and 0 bases, there was a span of 12 bases. CDR3 in amino acids: CAISQRRSSTDTQYF. CDR3 nucleotides: TGTGCCATCAGTCAAAGACGGAGTAGCACAGATACGCAGTATTTT.

V and J are TRBV27 and TRBJ1-5; a weak D match, TRBD1 (6 bases). The length of the CDR3 is 16 residues. Trimming took off 4 bases at V and 4 bases at J, with 17 bases between the two ends. Per the germline V gene, CDR1 is MNHEY and CDR2 is SMNVEV (reference sequence). The CDR3 nucleotides read TGTGCCAGCAGTTCGTCGACAGGACACAATAATCAGCCCCAGCATTTT. It encodes CASSSSTGHNNQPQHF.

The chain employs TRBV28 and TRBJ1-5; perhaps TRBD1 as D (5 bases). This CDR3 has 15 amino acids. Germline V gives CDR1 MDHEN, CDR2 SYDVKM. V was shortened by 5 bases and J by 7 bases, with 18 bases between the two germline ends. The CDR3 sequence is CASSPIGGTRQPQHF. As DNA, the CDR3 is TGTGCCAGCAGTCCTATCGGGGGGACCAGGCAGCCCCAGCATTTT.

This chain links TRBV11-2 with TRBJ2-1; tentatively, D is TRBD1 (6 bases). Looked up from germline, CDR1 is SGHAT and CDR2 is FQNNGV. The CDR3 loop spans 15 amino acids. The V gene lost 0 bases and the J gene lost 4 bases, with 10 bases spanning the gap. Written as DNA, the CDR3 is TGTGCCAGCAGCTTAGACGGACAGTTTTACAATGAGCAGTTCTTC. This translates into CASSLDGQFYNEQFF.

The rearrangement links TRBV19 to TRBJ1-1; 7 positions agree with TRBD1. This CDR3 has 14 amino acids. Germline lookup yields CDR1 LNHDA and CDR2 SQIVND (reference sequence). V shed 3 bases and J 7 bases; nucleotides not matched to a gene: 8. The CDR3 DNA sequence: TGTGCCAGTAGTATCAGACAGGGAGAGGGTGAAGCTTTCTTT. Its protein product is CASSIRQGEGEAFF. The variable domain in full, completed from reference TRBV19 and TRBJ1-1, reads DGGITQSPKYLFRKEGQNVTLSCEQNLNHDAMYWYRQDPGQGLRLIYYSQIVNDFQKGDIAEGYSVSREKKESFPLTVTSAQKNPTAFYLCASSIRQGEGEAFFGQGTRLTVV.

The V gene is TRBV27, the J gene TRBJ1-1; a possible D gene is TRBD1 (6 bases). CDR1 and CDR2 (germline): MNHEY, SMNVEV (reference sequence). Trimming removed 5 bases from V and 4 bases from J, with 14 bases in between. This CDR3 is 14 amino acids long. The CDR3, as DNA: TGTGCCAGCAGTCCCAGGGTCAGGGGCACTGAAGCTTTCTTT. This gives the protein CASSPRVRGTEAFF.

The chain uses TRBV5-4 and TRBJ2-7, with 10 positions matching TRBD2. CDR1 is SGHNT and CDR2 is YYREEE in the germline V gene (reference sequence). The CDR3 runs to 15 residues. After removal of 4 bases from V and 2 bases from J, the junction contained 6 bases not matched to a gene. CDR3 loop: CASSLGTSEAYEQYF. CDR3 in DNA: TGTGCCAGCAGCCTCGGGACTAGCGAGGCCTACGAGCAGTACTTC.

Here the CDR3 DNA reads TGTGCCAGCACATACCAAGCCCACGAGCAGTACTTC. This encodes CASTYQAHEQYF. This rearrangement joins TRBV6-5 to TRBJ2-7; D ambiguous. The CDR3 totals 12 residues. V was pared by 7 bases and J by 5 bases, with 12 bases between. Germline values: CDR1 MNHEY, CDR2 SVGAGI.

The CDR3 is CASSLGTAIGATQYF. The CDR3 DNA reads TGTGCCAGCAGCTTAGGGACAGCTATCGGTGCGACCCAGTACTTC. The chain recombines TRBV7-2 with TRBJ2-5; D is perhaps TRBD1 (6 bases). V was shortened by 1 base and J by 7 bases, with 16 bases between the two germline ends. The CDR3 covers 15 residues. CDR1 is SGHTA, CDR2 FQGNSA, per germline. Based on the CDR3 plus reference TRBV7-2 and TRBJ2-5, the full variable domain is GAGVSQSPSNKVTEKGKDVELRCDPISGHTALYWYRQSLGQGLEFLIYFQGNSAPDKSGLPSDRFSAERTGGSVSTLTIQRTQQEDSAVYLCASSLGTAIGATQYFGPGTRLLVL.

The gene calls are TRBV7-2 and TRBJ2-5; no definite D call. In germline, CDR1 is SGHTA, CDR2 FQGNSA. V was clipped by 3 bases and J by 3 bases, with 8 bases between them. The CDR3 totals 13 residues. The CDR3 region is CASSFSRKETQYF. As DNA, the CDR3 is TGTGCCAGCAGCTTTAGTCGAAAAGAGACCCAGTACTTC.

The chain joins TRBV5-1 to TRBJ2-6, with no clear D. CDR3 length: 17 residues. Trimming cost V 6 bases and J 0 bases, with 16 bases left between them. CDR1 SGHRS and CDR2 YFSETQ come from the germline V gene. CDR3 coding DNA: TGCGCCAGCACCCGGTCAGGCGTCAACTCTGGGGCCAACGTCCTGACTTTC. This sequence encodes CASTRSGVNSGANVLTF.

The rearrangement joins TRBV19 to TRBJ2-1, with D perhaps TRBD1 (6 bases). The CDR3 has 14 amino acids. Germline CDR1 LNHDA, CDR2 SQIVND (reference sequence). The V end was cut by 6 bases, the J end by 7 bases, with 16 bases between. This CDR3 reads CASSEAHRANEQFF. In DNA, the CDR3 is TGTGCCAGTAGCGAAGCGCACAGGGCGAATGAGCAGTTCTTC.

This chain links TRBV30 with TRBJ2-1, with 10 bases that match TRBD2. The CDR3 runs to 15 residues. The V and J ends lost 0 bases and 8 bases, in that order; junction bases with no gene match: 7. Per the germline V gene, CDR1 is GTSNPN and CDR2 is SVGIG (reference sequence). This CDR3 reads CAWSVGLAGVHEQFF. CDR3 nucleotide sequence: TGTGCCTGGAGTGTCGGGCTAGCGGGAGTTCATGAGCAGTTCTTC.

This chain uses TRBV5-1 with TRBJ2-5, with D possibly being TRBD2 (6 bases). This CDR3 has 17 residues. Looked up from germline, CDR1 is SGHRS and CDR2 is YFSETQ. Between the trimmed V and J ends, which lost 0 bases and 1 base, there was a span of 16 bases. CDR3 DNA sequence: TGCGCCAGCAGCTTGGGGACGCTCGCGGGGTCCCAAGAGACCCAGTACTTC. As protein: CASSLGTLAGSQETQYF.

The gene calls are TRBV25-1 and TRBJ2-3; TRBD2 is a possible D gene (6 bases). The CDR3 totals 14 residues. The germline CDR1 and CDR2 sequences are MGHDK and SYGVNS. Trimming shortened V by 2 bases and J by 10 bases, and 16 bases separated the two germline ends. CDR3 sequence (DNA): TGTGCCAGCAGTGAACGACCGCCGGGACTGTCGCAGTATTTT. It codes for CASSERPPGLSQYF.

The chain combines TRBV5-1 with TRBJ2-1; the match to TRBD2 covers 8 bases. The ends lost 1 base at V and 0 bases at J; junction bases unmatched: 0. The CDR3 spans 15 residues. Germline V gene sequence: CDR1 SGHRS, CDR2 YFSETQ. This chain's CDR3 is CASSLTSGSYNEQFF. CDR3 bases: TGCGCCAGCAGCTTGACTAGCGGCTCCTACAATGAGCAGTTCTTC.

The chain recombines TRBV2 with TRBJ1-2, with unresolved D. CDR1 and CDR2 from the germline V gene are SNHLY and FYNNEI. Trimming removed 7 bases at V and 5 bases at J, with 17 bases between. The CDR3 has 14 residues. The CDR3 DNA sequence: TGTGCCAGCATTCGAGGGCGGAATTCGTATGGCTACACCTTC. Translation: CASIRGRNSYGYTF.

This clone showed up just a few times. V usage is TRBV10-3 and J usage is TRBJ1-5; 9 nucleotides agree with TRBD1. The junction had 3 bases not matched to a gene; V was cut back by 5 bases and J by 4 bases. CDR3 length: 14 amino acids. Germline CDR1 ENHRY, CDR2 SYGVKD. The CDR3 reads CAISRTGANQPQHF. The CDR3 DNA is TGTGCCATCAGTAGGACAGGGGCTAATCAGCCCCAGCATTTT.

The chain couples TRBV18 to TRBJ2-2; tentatively, D is TRBD2 (6 bases). The CDR3 consists of 15 residues. Germline V CDR1 and CDR2: KGHSH, LQKENI. The V end lost 4 bases, the J end lost 4 bases, and 13 bases lay between the germline ends. CDR3 amino acids: CASSLAAGATGELFF. The CDR3, as DNA: TGTGCCAGCTCACTTGCAGCGGGTGCCACCGGGGAGCTGTTTTTT. The whole variable domain, remainder taken from reference TRBV18 and TRBJ2-2, is NAGVMQNPRHLVRRRGQEARLRCSPMKGHSHVYWYRQLPEEGLKFMVYLQKENIIDESGMPKERFSAEFPKEGPSILRIQQVVRGDSAAYFCASSLAAGATGELFFGEGSRLTVL.

This chain uses TRBV9 with TRBJ2-2; 11 nucleotides line up with TRBD2. Germline CDR1 is SGDLS and CDR2 is YYNGEE. This CDR3 is 16 amino acids long. Trimming removed 4 bases from V and 1 base from J; junction bases left unmatched: 3. Written as DNA, the CDR3 is TGTGCCAGCAGCCCCGGGACTAGCGGGAACACCGGGGAGCTGTTTTTT. It encodes CASSPGTSGNTGELFF.

Here the CDR3 DNA reads TGTGCCAGCGGGGGAGGACTAGCGGGGGGGATTCTGTTCAATGAGCAGTTCTTC. It translates to CASGGGLAGGILFNEQFF. This rearrangement joins TRBV9 to TRBJ2-1; 15 bases align to TRBD2. The CDR3 is 18 residues long. Trimming cost V 7 bases and J 6 bases; bases outside gene matches: 14. Per germline, CDR1 SGDLS and CDR2 YYNGEE.

V usage is TRBV10-2 and J usage is TRBJ1-6; D remains unclear. The CDR3 length is 15 residues. Trimming pared 3 bases from V and 0 bases from J, leaving 6 bases between. Germline assignment: CDR1 WSHSY and CDR2 SAAADI. The CDR3 DNA is TGCGCCAGCAGTGAAAGGAGCTCCTATAATTCACCCCTCCACTTT. This codes for CASSERSSYNSPLHF.

The chain recombines TRBV29-1 with TRBJ1-6; TRBD1 is a possible D gene (5 bases). The CDR3 runs 14 residues. V lost 4 bases and J 7 bases, leaving 14 bases between the germline ends. Germline V gene data show CDR1 as SQVTM and CDR2 as ANQGSEA. The CDR3 protein is CSVALAGRNSPLHF. DNA for the CDR3: TGCAGCGTTGCGTTGGCAGGGCGGAATTCACCCCTCCACTTT.

The V call is TRBV6-5, the J call TRBJ1-6, with 11 bases matching TRBD1. Germline CDR1 and CDR2: MNHEY and SVGAGI. The CDR3 totals 16 residues. V trimming: 4 bases; J trimming: 7 bases; junction bases outside the gene matches: 6. The CDR3 here is CASSFGRTGGNSPLHF. The CDR3 nucleotides read TGTGCCAGCAGTTTCGGCCGGACAGGGGGCAATTCACCCCTCCACTTT.